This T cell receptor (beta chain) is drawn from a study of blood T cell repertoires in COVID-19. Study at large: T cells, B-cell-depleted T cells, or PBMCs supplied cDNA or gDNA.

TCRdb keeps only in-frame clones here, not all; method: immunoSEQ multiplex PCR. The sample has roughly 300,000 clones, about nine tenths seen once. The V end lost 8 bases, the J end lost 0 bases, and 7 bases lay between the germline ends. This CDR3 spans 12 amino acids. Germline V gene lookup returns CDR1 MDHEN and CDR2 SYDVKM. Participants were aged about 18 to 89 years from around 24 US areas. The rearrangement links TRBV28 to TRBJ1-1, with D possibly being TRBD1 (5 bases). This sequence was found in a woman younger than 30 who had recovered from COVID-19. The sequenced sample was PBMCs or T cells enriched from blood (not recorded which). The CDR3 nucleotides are TGTGCCAGCCAGGGCCTGAACACTGAAGCTTTCTTT. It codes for CASQGLNTEAFF.